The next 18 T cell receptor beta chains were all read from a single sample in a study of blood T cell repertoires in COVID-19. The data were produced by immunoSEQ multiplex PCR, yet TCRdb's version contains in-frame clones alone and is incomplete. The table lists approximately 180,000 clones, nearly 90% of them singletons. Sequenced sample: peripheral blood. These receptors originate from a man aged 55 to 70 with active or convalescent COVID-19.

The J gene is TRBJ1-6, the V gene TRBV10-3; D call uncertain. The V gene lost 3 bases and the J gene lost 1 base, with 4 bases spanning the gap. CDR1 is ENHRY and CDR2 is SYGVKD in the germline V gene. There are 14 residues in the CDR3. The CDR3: CAISDTSYNSPLHF. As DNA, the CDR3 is TGTGCCATCAGTGATACTTCCTATAATTCACCCCTCCACTTT.

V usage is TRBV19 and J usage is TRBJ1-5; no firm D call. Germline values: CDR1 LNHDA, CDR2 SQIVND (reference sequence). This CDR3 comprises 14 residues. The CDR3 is CGVRGRYDNQPQHF. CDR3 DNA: TGTGGGGTGCGGGGAAGGTATGACAATCAGCCCCAGCATTTT.

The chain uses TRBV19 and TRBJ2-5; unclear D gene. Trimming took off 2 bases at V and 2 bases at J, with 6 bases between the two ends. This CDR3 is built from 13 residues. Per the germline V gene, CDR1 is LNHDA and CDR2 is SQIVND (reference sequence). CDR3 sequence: CASSISRQETQYF. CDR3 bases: TGTGCCAGTAGTATATCCAGACAAGAGACCCAGTACTTC.

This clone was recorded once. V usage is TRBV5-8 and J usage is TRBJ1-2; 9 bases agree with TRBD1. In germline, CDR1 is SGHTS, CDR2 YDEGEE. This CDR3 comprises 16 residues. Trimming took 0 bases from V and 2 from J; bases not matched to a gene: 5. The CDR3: CASSLATGGRNYGYTF. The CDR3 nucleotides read TGTGCCAGCAGCTTGGCTACAGGGGGCAGGAACTATGGCTACACCTTC.

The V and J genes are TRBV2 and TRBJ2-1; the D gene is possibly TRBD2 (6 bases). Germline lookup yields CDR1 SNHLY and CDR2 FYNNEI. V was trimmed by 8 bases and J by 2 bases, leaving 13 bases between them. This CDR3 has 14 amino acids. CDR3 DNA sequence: TGTGCCAGCCGAGGGGAGGTTACCTACAATGAGCAGTTCTTC. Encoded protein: CASRGEVTYNEQFF.

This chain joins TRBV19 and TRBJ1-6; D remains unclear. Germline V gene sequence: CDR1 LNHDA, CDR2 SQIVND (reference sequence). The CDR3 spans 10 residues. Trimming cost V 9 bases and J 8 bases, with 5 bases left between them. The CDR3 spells CARRYSPLHF. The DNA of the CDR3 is TGTGCCAGGCGGTATTCACCCCTCCACTTT.

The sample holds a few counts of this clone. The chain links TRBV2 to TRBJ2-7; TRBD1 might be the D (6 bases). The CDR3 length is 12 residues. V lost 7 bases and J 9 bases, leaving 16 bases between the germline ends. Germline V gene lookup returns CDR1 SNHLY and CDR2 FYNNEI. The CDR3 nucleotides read TGTGCCAGCACCGTAAACAGGGATGGGCAGTACTTC. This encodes CASTVNRDGQYF.

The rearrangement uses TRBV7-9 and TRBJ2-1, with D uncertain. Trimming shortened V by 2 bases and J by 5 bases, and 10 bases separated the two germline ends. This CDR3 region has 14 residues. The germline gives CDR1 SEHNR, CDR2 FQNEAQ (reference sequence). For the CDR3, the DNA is TGTGCCAGCAGCTTAAATTTGAGAGACAATGAGCAGTTCTTC. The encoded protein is CASSLNLRDNEQFF.

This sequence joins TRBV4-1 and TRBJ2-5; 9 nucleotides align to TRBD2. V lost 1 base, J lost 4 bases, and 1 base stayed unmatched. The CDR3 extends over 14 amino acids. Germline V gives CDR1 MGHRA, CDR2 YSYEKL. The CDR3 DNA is TGCGCCAGCAGCCAAGTAGCGGGGGCAGAGACCCAGTACTTC. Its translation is CASSQVAGAETQYF.

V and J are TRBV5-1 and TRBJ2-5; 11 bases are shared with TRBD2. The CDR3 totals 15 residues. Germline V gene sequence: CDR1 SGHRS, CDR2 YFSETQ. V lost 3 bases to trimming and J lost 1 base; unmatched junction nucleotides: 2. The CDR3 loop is CASSSGTSGQETQYF. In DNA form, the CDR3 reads TGCGCCAGCAGCTCAGGGACTAGCGGCCAAGAGACCCAGTACTTC.

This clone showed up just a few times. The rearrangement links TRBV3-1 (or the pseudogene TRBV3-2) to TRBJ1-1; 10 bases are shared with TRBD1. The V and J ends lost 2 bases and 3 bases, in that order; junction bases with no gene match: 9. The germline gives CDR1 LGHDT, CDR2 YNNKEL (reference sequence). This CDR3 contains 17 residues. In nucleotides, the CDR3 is TGTGCCAGCAGCCAAACCTCGGGACAGGGGCATTACACTGAAGCTTTCTTT. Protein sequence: CASSQTSGQGHYTEAFF.

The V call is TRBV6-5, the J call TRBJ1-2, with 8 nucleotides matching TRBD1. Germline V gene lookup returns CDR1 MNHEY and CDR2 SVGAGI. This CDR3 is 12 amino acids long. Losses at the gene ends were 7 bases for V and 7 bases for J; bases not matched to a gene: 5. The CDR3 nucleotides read TGTGCCAGCATTGGACAGGGAGGTGGCTACACCTTC. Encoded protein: CASIGQGGGYTF.

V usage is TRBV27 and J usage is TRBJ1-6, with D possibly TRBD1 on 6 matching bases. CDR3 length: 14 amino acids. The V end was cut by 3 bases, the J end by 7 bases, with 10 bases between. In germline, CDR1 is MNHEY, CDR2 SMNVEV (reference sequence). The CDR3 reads CASSFVQGNSPLHF. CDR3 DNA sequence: TGTGCCAGCAGTTTTGTACAGGGAAATTCACCCCTCCACTTT.

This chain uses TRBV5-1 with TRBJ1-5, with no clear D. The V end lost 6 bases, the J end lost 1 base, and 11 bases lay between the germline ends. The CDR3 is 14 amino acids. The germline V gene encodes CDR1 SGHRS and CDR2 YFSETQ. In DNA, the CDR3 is TGCGCCAGCAAGGAGGGTTTAAGCAATCAGCCCCAGCATTTT. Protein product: CASKEGLSNQPQHF.

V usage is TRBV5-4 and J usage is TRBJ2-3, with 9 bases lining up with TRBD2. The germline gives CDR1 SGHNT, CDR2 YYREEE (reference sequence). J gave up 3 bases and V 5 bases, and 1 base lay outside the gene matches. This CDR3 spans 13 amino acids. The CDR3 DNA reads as TGTGCCAGCAGGCGGGGGGGGACAGATACGCAGTATTTT. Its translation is CASRRGGTDTQYF.

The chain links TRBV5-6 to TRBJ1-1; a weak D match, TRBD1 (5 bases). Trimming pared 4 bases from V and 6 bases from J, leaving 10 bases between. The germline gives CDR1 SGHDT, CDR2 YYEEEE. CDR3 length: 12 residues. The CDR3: CASSIGVSEAFF. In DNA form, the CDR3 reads TGTGCCAGCAGCATAGGGGTTTCTGAAGCTTTCTTT.

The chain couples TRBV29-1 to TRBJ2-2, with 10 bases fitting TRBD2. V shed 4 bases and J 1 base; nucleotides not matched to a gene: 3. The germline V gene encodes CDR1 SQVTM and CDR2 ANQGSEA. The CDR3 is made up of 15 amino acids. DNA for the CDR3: TGCAGCGTTGGGCTAGCGGGGGTGAACACCGGGGAGCTGTTTTTT. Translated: CSVGLAGVNTGELFF.

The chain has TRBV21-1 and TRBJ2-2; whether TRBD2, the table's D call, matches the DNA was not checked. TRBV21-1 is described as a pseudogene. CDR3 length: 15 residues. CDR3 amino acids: CASSFSLSGTGELFF. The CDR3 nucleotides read TGTGCCAGCAGTTTTTCGCTATCGGGCACCGGGGAGCTGTTTTTT.